This T cell receptor beta chain comes out of a study of long-term antiretroviral therapy in people with HIV (dated by TCRdb to about 2022). General notes on the study: The earliest samples were collected about a decade before the 2015 WHO recommendation for immediate ART, when ART was typically delayed until CD4 counts fell. A retrospective serial study tested whether ART initiation and durable HIV suppression were associated with changes in peripheral blood TRB repertoire composition and diversity. A total of fewer than 250 cryopreserved PBMC samples came from 25 to 30 adults with confirmed HIV infection and were collected serially over a mean of roughly six years (range 1-12). Of the approximately 30 participants with HIV, about a dozen were female. No cross-contamination during QIAcube processing was seen in test extractions of a monoclonal T-cell line run alongside 33 polyclonal samples. The investigation overall reported the following: Compared with controls, HIV repertoires had narrower CDR3 length ranges, and the network structure pointed to an antigen-experienced repertoire that shifted only slightly toward naive after ART. Inferences about post-ART repertoire changes are limited because no data were available on ART adherence, viral resistance or therapy changes. At every time point, the repertoire was dominated by expanded TRB clones first identified before ART initiation, although this dominance fluctuated and, in many PLHIV, declined after ART. Because pre-ART samples had limited cell numbers, unsorted PBMC were profiled rather than sorted CD4+ and CD8+ T cells. Starting ART was linked to a significant rise in TRB diversity, yet even after long-term ART the diversity remained significantly lower than in transplant donor controls. Owing to limited PBMC availability, only the TCR beta chain was sequenced, without alpha chain pairing. Samples dated from the mid-2000s to the late 2010s, and the ART regimens used may be less effective than current ones.

In regard to this clone: This receptor's antigen is unknown. Per-nucleotide qualities are absent, and no much larger clonotype sits a single base away.

Participants were included only if at least one PBMC sample before ART initiation and at least two post-ART samples were available. Treatment was received in the United States of America by all participants with HIV. Before DNA extraction, cryopreserved samples of roughly 0.9-11 million PBMC were thawed and washed. At the time of the earliest PBMC sample, participants with HIV were aged between roughly 20 and 60 years. Each participant contributed PBMC samples from 1-4 timepoints before ART initiation and 2-8 timepoints after ART initiation, with a median of 7 samples. For every participant, serial HIV viral load, CD4+ T-cell count, ART history and demographic data were obtained. A Qiagen kit on a QIAcube was used to extract genomic DNA from unsorted PBMC, with samples processed in batches of 12. The immunoSEQ hsTCRB v3.0 assay was used at survey level resolution for TRB variable region sequencing. A depth of 40,000-50,000 T-cell genomes per sample was targeted for TRB sequencing. TRB libraries were pooled and sequenced on an Illumina MiSeq using a v3 150-cycle kit. The source study handled its data this way. Repertoire analysis was performed in R inside a reproducible Nextflow workflow that covered QC, data transformation and analysis. Custom analyses were implemented in LymphoSeq2, an R package for AIRR-Seq data exploration. A few samples that produced fewer than 5000 total TRB sequences were removed, so 150 to 200 HIV repertoires were analyzed. Among the roughly 190 retained HIV repertoires, 55 to 65 were collected before ART initiation and about 130 were collected after ART initiation. Repertoires were downsampled to 5000 TRB nucleotide sequences, and summary statistics were averaged over 100 downsampling iterations. Only TRB sequences with CDR3 regions of at least seven amino acids were retained for analysis. A Shannon entropy-derived clonality score and the Gini coefficient were used to measure diversity. In the repertoire networks, any two of the top 5000 CDR3 amino acid sequences were connected whenever the two sequences differed by an edit distance of one. GLIPH2 predicted antigen specificity groups and MHC restriction for TRB CDR3 amino acid sequences. Known CMV, EBV, HIV or tissue antigen associations were flagged by matching CDR3 amino acid sequences against VDJdb and McPAS-TCR. Pre-ART, post-ART and control groups were compared with Wilcoxon signed-rank tests and Holm-Bonferroni correction. In its TCRdb copy, this immuneACCESS table keeps in-frame sequences only and misses some clones. Where compared with another copy, unresolved V genes explain less than half of these, and the others have no known cause. The DNA gave D and trimming, while V, J and clone size come from that table. This sample is represented by around 25,000 clones; about 80% of them were singletons. The top ten clonotypes cover 11% of the sample.

Taken from cysteine to phenylalanine, the CDR3 has 12 residues. The entry retains the CDR3 DNA only, 36 bases that are in frame from base 1. Trimming takes 2 bases from V and 4 bases from J, and the germline ends sit 4 bases apart. Based on the germline V gene (reference sequence), the CDR1 and CDR2 sequences are SEHNR and FQNEAQ. This clonotype was obtained from a woman in her thirties or forties with HIV. Material: unsorted PBMCs, obtained 1.1 years before starting antiretroviral therapy. Recombination joined TRBV7-9 with TRBJ2-3; no D gene is confidently identified. The CDR3 region has the sequence CASSLTSDTQYF. The sequenced DNA: TGTGCCAGCAGCTTAACATCAGATACGCAGTATTTT.